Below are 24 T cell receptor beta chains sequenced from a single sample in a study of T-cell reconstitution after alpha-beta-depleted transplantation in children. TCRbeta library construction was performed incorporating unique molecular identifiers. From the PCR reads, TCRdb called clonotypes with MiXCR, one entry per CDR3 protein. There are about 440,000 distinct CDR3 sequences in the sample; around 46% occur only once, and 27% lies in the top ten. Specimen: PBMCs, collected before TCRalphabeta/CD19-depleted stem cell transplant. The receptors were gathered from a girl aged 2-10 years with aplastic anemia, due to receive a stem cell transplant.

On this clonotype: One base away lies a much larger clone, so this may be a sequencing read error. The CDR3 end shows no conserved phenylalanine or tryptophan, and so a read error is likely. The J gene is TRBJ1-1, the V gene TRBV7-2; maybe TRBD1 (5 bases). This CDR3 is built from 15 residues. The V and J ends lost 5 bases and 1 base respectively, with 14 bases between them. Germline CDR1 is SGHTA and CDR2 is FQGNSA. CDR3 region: CASSLGYGGNTEAFL. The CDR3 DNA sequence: TGTGCCAGCAGCCTAGGATATGGGGGGAACACTGAAGCTTTCTTA.

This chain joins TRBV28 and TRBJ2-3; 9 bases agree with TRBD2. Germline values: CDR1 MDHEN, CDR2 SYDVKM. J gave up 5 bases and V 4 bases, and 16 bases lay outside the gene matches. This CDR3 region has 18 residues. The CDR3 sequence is CASSSPSFSGSRGDTQYF. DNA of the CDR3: TGTGCCAGCAGTTCCCCCTCTTTTAGCGGGAGCAGGGGAGATACGCAGTATTTT. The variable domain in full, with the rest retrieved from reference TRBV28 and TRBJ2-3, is DVKVTQSSRYLVKRTGEKVFLECVQDMDHENMFWYRQDPGLGLRLIYFSYDVKMKEKGDIPEGYSVSREKKERFSLILESASTNQTSMYLCASSSPSFSGSRGDTQYFGPGTRLTVL.

CDR3 sequence reads: CASSAGTGFSYEQYF. In DNA form, the CDR3 reads TGTGCCAGCTCGGCCGGGACAGGTTTTTCCTACGAGCAGTACTTC. The chain uses TRBV18 and TRBJ2-7, with TRBD1 identical over 8 bases. CDR3 size: 15 residues. CDR1 and CDR2 (germline): KGHSH, LQKENI. The V and J ends lost 6 bases and 1 base, in that order; junction bases with no gene match: 8.

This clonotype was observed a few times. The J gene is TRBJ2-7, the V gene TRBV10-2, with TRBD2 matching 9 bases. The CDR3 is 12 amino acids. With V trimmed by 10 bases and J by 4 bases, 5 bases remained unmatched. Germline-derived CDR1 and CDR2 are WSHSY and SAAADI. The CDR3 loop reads CATLTSGYEQYF. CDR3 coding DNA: TGCGCCACCTTGACTAGCGGATACGAGCAGTACTTC.

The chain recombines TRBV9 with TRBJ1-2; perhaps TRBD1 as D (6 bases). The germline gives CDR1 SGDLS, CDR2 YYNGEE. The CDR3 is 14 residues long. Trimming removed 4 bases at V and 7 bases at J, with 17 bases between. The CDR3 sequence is CASSRGQIGSGYTF. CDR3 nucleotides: TGTGCCAGCAGCCGGGGGCAGATCGGGAGTGGCTACACCTTC.

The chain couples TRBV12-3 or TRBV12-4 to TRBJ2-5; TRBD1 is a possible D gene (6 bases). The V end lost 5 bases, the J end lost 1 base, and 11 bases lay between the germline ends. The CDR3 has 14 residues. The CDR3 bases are TGTGCCAGCAGTACCGGACAGAGCCAAGAGACCCAGTACTTC. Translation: CASSTGQSQETQYF.

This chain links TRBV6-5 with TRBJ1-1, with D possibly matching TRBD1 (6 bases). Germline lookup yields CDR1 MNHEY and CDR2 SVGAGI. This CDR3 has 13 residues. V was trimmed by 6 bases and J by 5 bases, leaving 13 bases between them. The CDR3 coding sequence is TGTGCCAGCAGCCCACAGGGAGGGACTGAAGCTTTCTTT. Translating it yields CASSPQGGTEAFF.

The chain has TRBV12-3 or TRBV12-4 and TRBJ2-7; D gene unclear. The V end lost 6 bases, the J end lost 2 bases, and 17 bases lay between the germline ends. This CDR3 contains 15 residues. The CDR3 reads CASSPSVLITYEQYF. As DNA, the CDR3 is TGTGCCAGCAGCCCGAGCGTCCTTATTACCTACGAGCAGTACTTC.

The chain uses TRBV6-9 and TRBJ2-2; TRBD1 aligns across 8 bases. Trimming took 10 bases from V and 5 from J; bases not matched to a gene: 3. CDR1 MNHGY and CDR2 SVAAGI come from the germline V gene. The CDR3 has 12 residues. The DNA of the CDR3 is TGTGCCACCCAGGGGGCTACCGGGGAGCTGTTTTTT. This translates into CATQGATGELFF.

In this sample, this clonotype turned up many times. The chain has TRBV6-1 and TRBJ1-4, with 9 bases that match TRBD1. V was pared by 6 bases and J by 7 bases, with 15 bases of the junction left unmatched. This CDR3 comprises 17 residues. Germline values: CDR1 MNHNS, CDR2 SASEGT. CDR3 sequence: CASSPRDREFRAEKLFF. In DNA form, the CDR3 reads TGTGCCAGCAGCCCCCGGGACAGGGAATTTCGGGCTGAAAAACTGTTTTTT.

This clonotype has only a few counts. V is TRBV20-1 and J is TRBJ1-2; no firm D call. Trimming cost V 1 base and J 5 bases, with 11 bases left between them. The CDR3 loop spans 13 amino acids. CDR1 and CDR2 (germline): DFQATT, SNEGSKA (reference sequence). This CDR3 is CSARVGGRYGYTF. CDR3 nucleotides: TGCAGTGCTAGAGTGGGTGGGCGGTATGGCTACACCTTC.

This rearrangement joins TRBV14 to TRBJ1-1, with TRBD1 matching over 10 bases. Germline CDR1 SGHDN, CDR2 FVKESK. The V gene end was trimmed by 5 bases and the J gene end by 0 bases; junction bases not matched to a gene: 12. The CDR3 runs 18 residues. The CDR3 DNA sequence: TGTGCCAGCAGCTCGCGGACAGGGGGTGTTTCAATGAACACTGAAGCTTTCTTT. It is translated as CASSSRTGGVSMNTEAFF. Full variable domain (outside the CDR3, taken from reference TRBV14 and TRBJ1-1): EAGVTQFPSHSVIEKGQTVTLRCDPISGHDNLYWYRRVMGKEIKFLLHFVKESKQDESGMPNNRFLAERTGGTYSTLKVQPAELEDSGVYFCASSSRTGGVSMNTEAFFGQGTRLTVV.

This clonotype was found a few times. The CDR3 nucleotides are TGTGCCAGCAGTTTATCAGGATATACAAACACCGGGGAGCTGTTTTTT. Its translation: CASSLSGYTNTGELFF. The chain recombines TRBV27 with TRBJ2-2, with D unclear. V was pared by 0 bases and J by 2 bases, with 10 bases between. The CDR3 is 16 amino acids. Germline CDR1 MNHEY, CDR2 SMNVEV (reference sequence).

CDR3 DNA: TGTGCCAGCAGTCCAAAACCTAGCGGGAGCTCCTACAATGAGCAGTTCTTC. It encodes CASSPKPSGSSYNEQFF. The chain links TRBV6-1 to TRBJ2-1, with TRBD2 identical over 10 bases. The CDR3 extends over 17 amino acids. The germline V gene encodes CDR1 MNHNS and CDR2 SASEGT. The V and J ends lost 5 bases and 0 bases, in that order; junction bases with no gene match: 7.

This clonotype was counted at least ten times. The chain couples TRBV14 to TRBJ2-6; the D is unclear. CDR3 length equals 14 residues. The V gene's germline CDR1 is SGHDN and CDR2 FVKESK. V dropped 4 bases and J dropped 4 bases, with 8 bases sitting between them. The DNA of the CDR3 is TGTGCCAGCAGCCCTCAGTGGGGGGCCAACGTCCTGACTTTC. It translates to CASSPQWGANVLTF.

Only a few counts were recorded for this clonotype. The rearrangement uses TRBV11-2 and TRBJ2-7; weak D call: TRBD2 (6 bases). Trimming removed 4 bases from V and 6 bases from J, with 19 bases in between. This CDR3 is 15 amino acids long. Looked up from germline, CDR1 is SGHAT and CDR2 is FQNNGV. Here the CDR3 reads CASSYERAPSGEQYF. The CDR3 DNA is TGTGCCAGCAGCTATGAGCGGGCCCCCTCGGGCGAGCAGTACTTC.

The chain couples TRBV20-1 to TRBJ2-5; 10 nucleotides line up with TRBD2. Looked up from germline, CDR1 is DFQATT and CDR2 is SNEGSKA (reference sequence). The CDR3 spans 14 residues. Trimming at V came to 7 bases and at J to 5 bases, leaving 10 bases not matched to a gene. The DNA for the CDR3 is TGCAGTGGAGACCAGCGGGAGGGCCATGAGACCCAGTACTTC. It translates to CSGDQREGHETQYF.

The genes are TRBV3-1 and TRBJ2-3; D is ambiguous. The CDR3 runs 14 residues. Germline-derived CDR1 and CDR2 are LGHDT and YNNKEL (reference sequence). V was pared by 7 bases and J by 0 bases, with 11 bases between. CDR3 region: CASKAASSTDTQYF. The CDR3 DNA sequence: TGTGCCAGCAAGGCGGCCTCTAGCACAGATACGCAGTATTTT.

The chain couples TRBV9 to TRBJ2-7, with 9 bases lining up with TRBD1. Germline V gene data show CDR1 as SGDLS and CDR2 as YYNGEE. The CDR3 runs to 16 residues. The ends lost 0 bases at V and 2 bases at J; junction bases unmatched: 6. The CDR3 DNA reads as TGTGCCAGCAGCGTAGATTTGACAGGGGGAACCTACGAGCAGTACTTC. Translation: CASSVDLTGGTYEQYF.

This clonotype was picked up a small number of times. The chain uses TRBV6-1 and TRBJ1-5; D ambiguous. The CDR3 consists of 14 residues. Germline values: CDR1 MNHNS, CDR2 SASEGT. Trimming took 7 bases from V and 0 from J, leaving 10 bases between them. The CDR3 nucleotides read TGTGCCAGCAAGAGGGTCTATAGCAATCAGCCCCAGCATTTT. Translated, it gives CASKRVYSNQPQHF.

The CDR3 here is CASSYGRPAYEQYF. In nucleotides, the CDR3 is TGTGCCAGCTCTTACGGGCGTCCCGCCTACGAGCAGTACTTC. The chain carries TRBV28 and TRBJ2-7, with no clear D. Trimming took off 8 bases at V and 2 bases at J, with 16 bases between the two ends. Germline CDR1 MDHEN, CDR2 SYDVKM. This CDR3 spans 14 amino acids.

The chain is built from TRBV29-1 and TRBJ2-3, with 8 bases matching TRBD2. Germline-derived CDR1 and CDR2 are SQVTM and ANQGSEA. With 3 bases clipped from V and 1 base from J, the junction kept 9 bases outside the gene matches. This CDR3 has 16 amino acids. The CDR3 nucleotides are TGCAGCGTTGATTTATCCGGGAGGGAGGGCACAGATACGCAGTATTTT. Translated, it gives CSVDLSGREGTDTQYF.

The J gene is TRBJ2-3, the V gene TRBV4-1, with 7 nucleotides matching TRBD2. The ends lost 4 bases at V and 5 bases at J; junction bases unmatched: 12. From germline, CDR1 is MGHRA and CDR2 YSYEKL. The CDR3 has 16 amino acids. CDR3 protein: CASSPDRGDDGDTQYF. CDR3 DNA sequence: TGCGCCAGCAGCCCCGATCGGGGGGACGACGGAGATACGCAGTATTTT.

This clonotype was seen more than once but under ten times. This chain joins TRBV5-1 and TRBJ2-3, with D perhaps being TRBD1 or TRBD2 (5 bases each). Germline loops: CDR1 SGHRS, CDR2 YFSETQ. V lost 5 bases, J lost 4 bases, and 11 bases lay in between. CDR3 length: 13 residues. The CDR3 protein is CASSRQGADTQYF. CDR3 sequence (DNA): TGCGCCAGCAGTAGGCAGGGAGCAGATACGCAGTATTTT.